This TCR beta chain was identified in a study of blood T cell repertoires in COVID-19. Study information: COVID-19 samples, acute and convalescent, were from the United States, Italy and Spain. PBMCs, B-cell-depleted T cells, or T cells were the source of the cDNA or gDNA that made up the material.

This CDR3 has 14 residues. The junction had 4 bases not matched to a gene; V was cut back by 3 bases and J by 6 bases. Germline V gene data show CDR1 as LGHDT and CDR2 as YNNKEL (reference sequence). This table comes from immunoSEQ multiplex PCR, and its TCRdb copy is limited to in-frame clones, with some not included. Of about 180,000 clones detected, roughly 90% appear once; the ten largest clones hold roughly 1.5%. This clone has more than one count but fewer than ten. This clonotype was sampled from a woman in her 50s with acute or convalescent COVID-19. The chain joins TRBV3-1 (or the pseudogene TRBV3-2) to TRBJ2-2; 7 positions agree with TRBD2. Sequencing was done on a sample of peripheral blood. The CDR3 DNA is TGTGCCAGCAGCCACCAGGGAGGGTCCGGGGAGCTGTTTTTT. This codes for CASSHQGGSGELFF.